This TCR beta chain emerged from a study of cytomegalovirus exposure and HLA in healthy donors. The CDR3 totals 15 residues. The germline V gene encodes CDR1 SGHRS and CDR2 YFSETQ. V lost 6 bases to trimming and J lost 8 bases, with 21 bases between them. PCR involved 60 Vbeta and 13 Jbeta primers. Data came from immunoSEQ multiplex PCR; TCRdb stores just in-frame clones and leaves some out. This sample has around 190,000 clones, with less than 85% found just once. This receptor was obtained from a man between 25 and 39 years old in good health and CMV-seropositive. The sequenced material came from PBMCs. The chain carries TRBV5-1 and TRBJ2-1; maybe TRBD2 (5 bases). CDR3 sequence: CASTPFPGSEDEQFF. DNA for the CDR3: TGCGCCAGCACCCCTTTTCCGGGATCTGAGGATGAGCAGTTCTTC. Full variable domain (missing parts from reference TRBV5-1 and TRBJ2-1): KAGVTQTPRYLIKTRGQQVTLSCSPISGHRSVSWYQQTPGQGLQFLFEYFSETQRNKGNFPGRFSGRQFSNSRSEMNVSTLELGDSALYLCASTPFPGSEDEQFFGPGTRLTVL.